The T cell receptor beta chain under discussion was sequenced for a study of blood T cell repertoires in COVID-19. As for the study in general: Some COVID-19 samples were acute and others convalescent; all came from the United States, Italy and Spain.

In the original analysis: Nucleated cell counts were estimated from reference gene primer amplification. The assay was immunoSEQ multiplex PCR, and TCRdb's table has in-frame clones only and misses some. For V, J and clone size, that table is used; D and trimming come from the DNA. The sample includes a few hundred thousand clones, around 86% seen only once; the top ten take approximately 8%. Seattle patient enrollment occurred during active infection, with longitudinal follow-up thereafter. With V trimmed by 1 base and J by 4 bases, 2 bases remained unmatched. CDR1 MGHRA and CDR2 YSYEKL come from the germline V gene. The CDR3 sequence is 15 residues long.

The sequence was collected from a woman older than 75 with COVID-19, enrolled during active disease. The source material was peripheral blood. The V gene is TRBV4-1, the J gene TRBJ2-7, with 12 bases that match TRBD2. Here the CDR3 DNA reads TGCGCCAGCAGCCAAGGACTAGCGGGAGTGTACGAGCAGTACTTC. Amino acids: CASSQGLAGVYEQYF.